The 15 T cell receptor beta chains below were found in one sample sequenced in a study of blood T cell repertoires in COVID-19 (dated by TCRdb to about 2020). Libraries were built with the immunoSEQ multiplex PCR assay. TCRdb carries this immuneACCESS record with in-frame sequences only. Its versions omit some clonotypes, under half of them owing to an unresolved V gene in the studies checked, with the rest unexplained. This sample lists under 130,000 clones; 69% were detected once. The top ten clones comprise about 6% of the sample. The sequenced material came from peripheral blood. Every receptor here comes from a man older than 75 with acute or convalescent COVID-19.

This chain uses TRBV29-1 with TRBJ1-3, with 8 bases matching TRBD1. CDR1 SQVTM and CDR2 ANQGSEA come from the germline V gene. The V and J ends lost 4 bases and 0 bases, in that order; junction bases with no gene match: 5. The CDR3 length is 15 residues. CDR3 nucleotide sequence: TGCAGCGTTGGGACAGGGCGAGACTCTGGAAACACCATATATTTT. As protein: CSVGTGRDSGNTIYF.

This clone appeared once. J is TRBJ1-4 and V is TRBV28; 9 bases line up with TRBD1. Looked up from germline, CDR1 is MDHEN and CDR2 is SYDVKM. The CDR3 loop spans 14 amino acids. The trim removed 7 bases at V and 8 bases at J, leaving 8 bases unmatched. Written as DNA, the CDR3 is TGTGCCAGCACATTATCGGGACAGGGCGAAAAACTGTTTTTT. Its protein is CASTLSGQGEKLFF.

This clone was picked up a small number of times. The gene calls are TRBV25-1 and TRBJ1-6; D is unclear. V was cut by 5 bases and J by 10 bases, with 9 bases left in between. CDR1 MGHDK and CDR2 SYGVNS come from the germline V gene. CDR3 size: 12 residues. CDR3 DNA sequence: TGTGCCAGCAGTCAAAATGGCTCACCCCTCCACTTT. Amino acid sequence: CASSQNGSPLHF.

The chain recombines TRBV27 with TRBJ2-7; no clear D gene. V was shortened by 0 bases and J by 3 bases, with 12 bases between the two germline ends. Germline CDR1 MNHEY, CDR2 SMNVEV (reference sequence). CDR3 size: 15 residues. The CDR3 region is CASSLSSAGVYEQYF. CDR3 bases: TGTGCCAGCAGTTTATCCTCCGCCGGAGTCTACGAGCAGTACTTC.

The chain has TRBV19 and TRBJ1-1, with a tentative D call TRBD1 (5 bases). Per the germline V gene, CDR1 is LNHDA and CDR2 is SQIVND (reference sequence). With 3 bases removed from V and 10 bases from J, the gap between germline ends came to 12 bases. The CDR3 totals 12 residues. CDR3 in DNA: TGTGCCAGTAGTATTTCTCAGGGTCGAGCTTTCTTT. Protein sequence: CASSISQGRAFF.

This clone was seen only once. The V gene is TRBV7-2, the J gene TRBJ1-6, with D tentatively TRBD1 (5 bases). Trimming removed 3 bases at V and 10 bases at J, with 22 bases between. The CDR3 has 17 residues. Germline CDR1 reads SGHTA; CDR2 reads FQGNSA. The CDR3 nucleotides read TGTGCCAGCAGCTTTAGGGACCCATCCAGGGAGGACTCACCCCTCCACTTT. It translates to CASSFRDPSREDSPLHF.

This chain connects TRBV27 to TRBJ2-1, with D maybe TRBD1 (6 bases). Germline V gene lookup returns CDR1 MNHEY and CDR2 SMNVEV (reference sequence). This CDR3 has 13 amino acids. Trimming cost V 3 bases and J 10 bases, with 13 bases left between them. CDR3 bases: TGTGCCAGCAGTTTGGACAGCAGGAACGAGCAGTTCTTC. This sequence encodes CASSLDSRNEQFF.

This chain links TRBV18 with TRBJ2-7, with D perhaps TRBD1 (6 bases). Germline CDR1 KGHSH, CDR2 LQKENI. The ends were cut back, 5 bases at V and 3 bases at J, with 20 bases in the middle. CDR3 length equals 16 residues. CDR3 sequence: CASSDRDRTGNYEQYF. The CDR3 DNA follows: TGTGCCAGCTCAGACCGCGACAGGACCGGAAACTACGAGCAGTACTTC.

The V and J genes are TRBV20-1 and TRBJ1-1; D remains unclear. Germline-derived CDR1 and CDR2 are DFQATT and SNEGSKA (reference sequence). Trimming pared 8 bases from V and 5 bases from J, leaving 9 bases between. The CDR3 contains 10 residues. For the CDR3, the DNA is TGCAGTTCAGGCAGGACTGAAGCTTTCTTT. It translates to CSSGRTEAFF.

Here the CDR3 DNA reads TGTGCCAGCAGCGTTAGAGCGGGAGGAAACACAGATACGCAGTATTTT. This encodes CASSVRAGGNTDTQYF. V is TRBV9 and J is TRBJ2-3; TRBD2 matches at 9 bases. Per the germline V gene, CDR1 is SGDLS and CDR2 is YYNGEE. The CDR3 has 16 amino acids. The trim removed 2 bases at V and 2 bases at J, leaving 6 bases unmatched.

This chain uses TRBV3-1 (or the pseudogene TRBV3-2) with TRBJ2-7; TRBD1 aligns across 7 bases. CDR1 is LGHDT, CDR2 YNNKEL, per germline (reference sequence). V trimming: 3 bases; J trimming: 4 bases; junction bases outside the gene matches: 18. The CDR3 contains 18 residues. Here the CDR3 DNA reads TGTGCCAGCAGCCACCCAAAAAAGGGCCGCGACAGGGCATACGAGCAGTACTTC. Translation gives CASSHPKKGRDRAYEQYF.

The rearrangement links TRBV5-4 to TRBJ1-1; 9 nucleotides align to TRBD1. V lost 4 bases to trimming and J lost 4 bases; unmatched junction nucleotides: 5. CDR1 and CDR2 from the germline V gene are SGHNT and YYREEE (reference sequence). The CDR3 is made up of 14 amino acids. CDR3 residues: CASSRRQGVTEAFF. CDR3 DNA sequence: TGTGCCAGCAGCAGGAGACAGGGGGTCACTGAAGCTTTCTTT.

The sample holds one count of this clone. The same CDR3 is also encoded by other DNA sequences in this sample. CDR3 bases: TGCAGTGCAAGACAGGGATACGAGCAGTACTTC. Translation gives CSARQGYEQYF. The chain links TRBV20-1 to TRBJ2-7; 7 bases match TRBD1. Germline V gene sequence: CDR1 DFQATT, CDR2 SNEGSKA (reference sequence). The CDR3 spans 11 residues. With 6 bases clipped from V and 4 bases from J, the junction kept 3 bases outside the gene matches.

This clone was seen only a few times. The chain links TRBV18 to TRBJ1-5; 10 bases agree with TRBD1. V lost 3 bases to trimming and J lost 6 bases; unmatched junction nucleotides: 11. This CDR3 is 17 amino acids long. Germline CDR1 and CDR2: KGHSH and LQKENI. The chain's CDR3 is CASSPKPETGGRQPQHF. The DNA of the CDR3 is TGTGCCAGCTCACCCAAACCAGAGACAGGGGGCCGTCAGCCCCAGCATTTT.

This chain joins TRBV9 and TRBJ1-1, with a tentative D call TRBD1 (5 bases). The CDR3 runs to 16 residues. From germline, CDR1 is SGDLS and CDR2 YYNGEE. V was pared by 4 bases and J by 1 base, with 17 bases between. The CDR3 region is CASSLYPPGGNTEAFF. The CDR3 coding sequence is TGTGCCAGCAGCTTATACCCCCCGGGGGGGAACACTGAAGCTTTCTTT.